Presented here are 21 T cell receptor beta chains from one specimen sequenced in a study of T cells in Graves' hyperthyroidism and ophthalmopathy. Amplified TCR beta CDR3 regions came from RNA transcripts. Primed by the HTBI set, a first-round RT-PCR was run on the TCR CDR3. TCRdb independently ran MiXCR on the multiplex PCR reads; one entry per CDR3 protein. The sample contains more than 350,000 distinct CDR3 sequences, 15% of which appear only once. Sequenced material: blood. These receptors came from a woman aged 55-70 years with Graves' ophthalmopathy.

The chain combines TRBV3-1 with TRBJ2-7; 7 nucleotides align to TRBD2. Germline CDR1 reads LGHDT; CDR2 reads YNNKEL (reference sequence). This CDR3 spans 14 amino acids. The V segment lost 3 bases and the J segment 4 bases; nucleotides outside the gene matches: 6. CDR3 sequence reads: CASSQASGSYEQYF. CDR3 nucleotide sequence: TGTGCCAGCAGCCAGGCTAGCGGTTCTTACGAGCAGTACTTC.

The sample holds many counts of this clonotype. V and J are TRBV3-1 and TRBJ1-3; unclear D gene. In germline, CDR1 is LGHDT, CDR2 YNNKEL (reference sequence). V was clipped by 4 bases and J by 8 bases, with 18 bases between them. The CDR3 extends over 15 amino acids. The CDR3 DNA reads TGTGCCAGCAGCCCCCACCAGGCCCTCGGGGACACCATATATTTT. It is translated as CASSPHQALGDTIYF. Variable domain in full (rest from reference TRBV3-1 and TRBJ1-3): DTAVSQTPKYLVTQMGNDKSIKCEQNLGHDTMYWYKQDSKKFLKIMFSYNNKELIINETVPNRFSPKSPDKAHLNLHINSLELGDSAVYFCASSPHQALGDTIYFGEGSWLTVV.

At least ten counts were recorded for this clonotype. V is TRBV7-3 and J is TRBJ1-1; TRBD1 is a possible D gene (6 bases). Germline V lookup: CDR1 SGHTA, CDR2 FQGTGA. Trimming cost V 4 bases and J 5 bases, with 11 bases left between them. This CDR3 has 13 amino acids. CDR3 bases: TGTGCCAGCAGCTCCATGGGGGCGACTGAAGCTTTCTTT. Amino acids: CASSSMGATEAFF.

This clonotype showed up just a few times. The J gene is TRBJ2-1, the V gene TRBV24-1; 14 nucleotides agree with TRBD2. The CDR3 contains 16 residues. Germline V gene data show CDR1 as KGHDR and CDR2 as SFDVKD. The V and J ends lost 8 bases and 0 bases, in that order; junction bases with no gene match: 2. The CDR3 region is CATTGTSGSSYNEQFF. The CDR3 DNA reads TGTGCCACCACTGGGACTAGCGGGAGCTCCTACAATGAGCAGTTCTTC.

Concerning this clonotype: A read error may be the cause here, since a much bigger clone is one base away. This chain links TRBV7-9 with TRBJ1-1, with no clear D. The germline V gene has CDR1 SEHNR and CDR2 FQNEAQ (reference sequence). The CDR3 runs to 12 residues. The CDR3 sequence is CASGLEEDEAFF. The CDR3 bases are TGTGCCAGCGGCTTAGAGGAGGATGAAGCTTTCTTT.

This clonotype was counted a few times. The chain recombines TRBV5-1 with TRBJ2-2; D gene unclear. This CDR3 contains 11 residues. Germline assignment: CDR1 SGHRS and CDR2 YFSETQ. V lost 2 bases, J lost 10 bases, and 6 bases lay in between. The CDR3 coding sequence is TGCGCCAGCAGCTTTTTGGAGGAGCTGTTTTTT. Translation gives CASSFLEELFF.

This clonotype appeared many times. Here the CDR3 DNA reads TGTGCCAGCAGCCCTCGACTAGCGGGAGATCAAGAGACCCAGTACTTC. Protein: CASSPRLAGDQETQYF. The V call is TRBV12-3 or TRBV12-4, the J call TRBJ2-5, with 12 bases matching TRBD2. The CDR3 has 16 residues. With V trimmed by 6 bases and J by 2 bases, 7 bases remained unmatched.

This clonotype was recorded many times. This sequence joins TRBV10-1 and TRBJ2-7; 9 bases fit TRBD1. The CDR3 extends over 18 amino acids. The V gene end was trimmed by 2 bases and the J gene end by 6 bases; junction bases not matched to a gene: 17. Germline values: CDR1 WNHNN, CDR2 SYGVQD (reference sequence). The CDR3 loop is CASSEPGRGRDRVSEQYF. The CDR3 DNA sequence: TGCGCCAGCAGTGAGCCGGGTCGGGGTAGGGACAGGGTATCCGAGCAGTACTTC.

This clonotype was counted ten times or more. This chain connects TRBV2 to TRBJ2-2; the D is unclear. There are 15 residues in the CDR3. V lost 4 bases to trimming and J lost 5 bases, with 14 bases between them. Germline values: CDR1 SNHLY, CDR2 FYNNEI. The CDR3 nucleotides are TGTGCCAGCAGTGGTTCCGGGTTAAGAACCGGGGAGCTGTTTTTT. Translation gives CASSGSGLRTGELFF.

This clonotype was observed at least ten times. The chain links TRBV20-1 to TRBJ2-1, with 11 bases aligning to TRBD2. This CDR3 is built from 16 residues. With 7 bases clipped from V and 1 base from J, the junction kept 9 bases outside the gene matches. Germline CDR1 and CDR2: DFQATT and SNEGSKA (reference sequence). CDR3 loop: CSGSGSGRASYNEQFF. The CDR3 nucleotides read TGCAGTGGTAGCGGTAGCGGGAGGGCTTCCTACAATGAGCAGTTCTTC.

This clonotype was counted ten times or more. The V and J genes are TRBV27 and TRBJ1-6; D gene unclear. The V gene's germline CDR1 is MNHEY and CDR2 SMNVEV (reference sequence). Trimming cost V 5 bases and J 9 bases, with 8 bases left between them. This CDR3 region has 12 residues. The CDR3 coding sequence is TGTGCCAGCAGTCGAACTCTTTCACCCCTCCACTTT. Protein product: CASSRTLSPLHF.

This clonotype has just a few counts. The V and J genes are TRBV27 and TRBJ1-2; D not certain. Germline loops: CDR1 MNHEY, CDR2 SMNVEV (reference sequence). The CDR3 consists of 16 residues. V gave up 3 bases and J gave up 0 bases, with 14 bases separating them. In DNA, the CDR3 is TGTGCCAGCAGTTTTTTTTCGGATCTAACTAACTATGGCTACACCTTC. Amino acids: CASSFFSDLTNYGYTF.

About this clonotype: Being one base from a much bigger clone, this may be a read error. The chain has TRBV19 and TRBJ1-5, with D tentatively TRBD1 (6 bases). V lost 3 bases and J 0 bases, leaving 15 bases between the germline ends. CDR1 LNHDA and CDR2 SQIVND come from the germline V gene (reference sequence). The CDR3 contains 17 residues. The CDR3 region is CASSIPSTGYSNQPQHF. DNA for the CDR3: TGTGCCAGTAGTATCCCCTCGACAGGCTATAGCAATCAGCCCCAGCATTTT.

V and J are TRBV9 and TRBJ2-3; 13 bases are a match to TRBD2. The CDR3 spans 18 residues. V shed 0 bases and J 1 base; nucleotides not matched to a gene: 5. Per the germline V gene, CDR1 is SGDLS and CDR2 is YYNGEE. The CDR3 nucleotides are TGTGCCAGCAGCGTAGCCACTAGCGGGAGGGCCGGCACAGATACGCAGTATTTT. It specifies CASSVATSGRAGTDTQYF.

The V and J genes are TRBV27 and TRBJ1-2, with 9 bases matching TRBD1. Trimming took 2 bases from V and 5 from J; bases not matched to a gene: 6. This CDR3 has 15 amino acids. Per the germline V gene, CDR1 is MNHEY and CDR2 is SMNVEV (reference sequence). The CDR3 reads CASSLELQGAYGYTF. DNA of the CDR3: TGTGCCAGCAGTTTAGAATTACAGGGGGCTTATGGCTACACCTTC.

In the case of this clonotype: This may be a read error: a much more frequent sequence differs by one nucleotide. The rearrangement uses TRBV5-1 and TRBJ2-7, with D perhaps matching TRBD2 (6 bases). The germline V gene has CDR1 SGHRS and CDR2 YFSETQ. The CDR3 has 15 amino acids. Trimming shortened V by 0 bases and J by 5 bases, and 15 bases separated the two germline ends. The CDR3 protein is CASSLARGRRDEQYF. CDR3 nucleotides: TGCGCCAGCAGCTTGGCGAGGGGCAGGAGGGACGAGCAGTACTTC.

The sample holds many counts of this clonotype. The rearrangement links TRBV7-8 to TRBJ2-7; D may be TRBD2 (7 bases). V was shortened by 0 bases and J by 7 bases, with 19 bases between the two germline ends. The germline gives CDR1 SGHVS, CDR2 FQNEAQ. The CDR3 extends over 16 amino acids. The CDR3 spells CASSLARPGGANEQYF. In DNA, the CDR3 is TGTGCCAGCAGCTTAGCGAGGCCGGGGGGCGCTAATGAGCAGTACTTC.

The chain employs TRBV29-1 and TRBJ2-7; TRBD1 agrees at 8 bases. Germline V lookup: CDR1 SQVTM, CDR2 ANQGSEA. The CDR3 runs to 13 residues. Trimming cost V 6 bases and J 0 bases; bases outside gene matches: 4. CDR3 coding DNA: TGCAGCGTACCGGGGACAGGCTCCTACGAGCAGTACTTC. Its protein is CSVPGTGSYEQYF.

V gene TRBV7-2 combines with J gene TRBJ1-1; 7 bases line up with TRBD1. The CDR3 has 15 amino acids. The V segment lost 2 bases and the J segment 5 bases; nucleotides outside the gene matches: 8. Germline CDR1 and CDR2: SGHTA and FQGNSA. This chain's CDR3 is CASSLSQGVWTEAFF. The CDR3 DNA sequence: TGTGCCAGCAGCTTAAGCCAGGGGGTATGGACTGAAGCTTTCTTT. Variable domain in full (rest from reference TRBV7-2 and TRBJ1-1): GAGVSQSPSNKVTEKGKDVELRCDPISGHTALYWYRQSLGQGLEFLIYFQGNSAPDKSGLPSDRFSAERTGGSVSTLTIQRTQQEDSAVYLCASSLSQGVWTEAFFGQGTRLTVV.

This clonotype came up a few times. CDR3 in amino acids: CASSPRDRTPYEQYF. The CDR3 region has the DNA TGTGCCAGTAGTCCCCGCGACCGTACCCCCTACGAGCAGTACTTC. The chain uses TRBV19 and TRBJ2-7; D is undetermined. The CDR3 has 15 amino acids. V gave up 5 bases and J gave up 2 bases, with 16 bases separating them. From germline, CDR1 is LNHDA and CDR2 SQIVND (reference sequence).

This clonotype showed up just a few times. The chain is built from TRBV5-1 and TRBJ2-7; a possible D gene is TRBD1 (6 bases). This CDR3 region has 14 residues. V gave up 0 bases and J gave up 5 bases, with 12 bases separating them. Per the germline V gene, CDR1 is SGHRS and CDR2 is YFSETQ. CDR3 sequence reads: CASSLEGPGDEQYF. DNA of the CDR3: TGCGCCAGCAGCTTGGAGGGCCCAGGGGACGAGCAGTACTTC.